Below are 17 T cell receptor beta chains sequenced from a single sample in a study of cytomegalovirus exposure and HLA in healthy donors. The protocol was immunoSEQ multiplex PCR, while the TCRdb copy is restricted to in-frame clones and leaves out a portion. Here the sample spans 130,000 to 150,000 clones, approximately 88% being singletons. Sequenced material: PBMCs. The receptors originated from a man in his late teens or twenties in good health and CMV-seropositive.

The chain links TRBV5-1 to TRBJ2-2, with 7 positions matching TRBD1. The CDR3 spans 13 residues. Trimming removed 8 bases from V and 6 bases from J; junction bases left unmatched: 7. CDR1 and CDR2 from the germline V gene are SGHRS and YFSETQ. In DNA form, the CDR3 reads TGCGCCAGTTCCGACAGGGTCGCCGGGGAGCTGTTTTTT. Amino acid sequence: CASSDRVAGELFF. The variable domain in full, with the rest retrieved from reference TRBV5-1 and TRBJ2-2, is KAGVTQTPRYLIKTRGQQVTLSCSPISGHRSVSWYQQTPGQGLQFLFEYFSETQRNKGNFPGRFSGRQFSNSRSEMNVSTLELGDSALYLCASSDRVAGELFFGEGSRLTVL.

The rearrangement uses TRBV27 and TRBJ1-1; D is unresolved. The germline gives CDR1 MNHEY, CDR2 SMNVEV (reference sequence). The V end lost 2 bases, the J end lost 0 bases, and 7 bases lay between the germline ends. This CDR3 spans 14 amino acids. For the CDR3, the DNA is TGTGCCAGCAGTTTAAGAGGAGTGAACACTGAAGCTTTCTTT. Its translation is CASSLRGVNTEAFF.

The V and J genes are TRBV19 and TRBJ2-3; 7 bases fit TRBD2. Looked up from germline, CDR1 is LNHDA and CDR2 is SQIVND (reference sequence). With 1 base clipped from V and 4 bases from J, the junction kept 5 bases outside the gene matches. The CDR3 is made up of 15 amino acids. CDR3 in DNA: TGTGCCAGTAGTATAGTTGCGGGGGATCCAGATACGCAGTATTTT. Translated, it gives CASSIVAGDPDTQYF.

The chain links TRBV27 to TRBJ1-1, with 9 positions matching TRBD1. CDR1 MNHEY and CDR2 SMNVEV come from the germline V gene (reference sequence). V gave up 5 bases and J gave up 4 bases; unmatched junction bases: 5. The length of the CDR3 is 14 residues. CDR3 region: CASSPPTGGTEAFF. Here the CDR3 DNA reads TGTGCCAGCAGTCCACCGACAGGGGGCACTGAAGCTTTCTTT.

The chain has TRBV28 and TRBJ2-7; 7 positions match TRBD2. The germline CDR1 and CDR2 sequences are MDHEN and SYDVKM. The CDR3 is made up of 14 amino acids. Trimming removed 5 bases from V and 0 bases from J; junction bases left unmatched: 4. The CDR3: CASSNRDYSYEQYF. The CDR3 bases are TGTGCCAGCAGTAATAGGGACTACTCCTACGAGCAGTACTTC.

This clone was counted only a few times. The V gene is TRBV5-5, the J gene TRBJ1-1, with D possibly TRBD1 on 5 matching bases. CDR1 SGHKS and CDR2 YYEKEE come from the germline V gene (reference sequence). This CDR3 contains 13 residues. V lost 4 bases and J 1 base, leaving 8 bases between the germline ends. The CDR3 loop reads CASSSQGNTEAFF. CDR3 nucleotides: TGTGCCAGCAGCAGTCAGGGGAACACTGAAGCTTTCTTT.

The V gene is TRBV10-3, the J gene TRBJ1-5, with D possibly being TRBD1 (5 bases). The ends were cut back, 2 bases at V and 2 bases at J, with 7 bases in the middle. The CDR3 runs to 14 residues. The V gene's germline CDR1 is ENHRY and CDR2 SYGVKD. The CDR3 sequence: CAISEEQGNQPQHF. For the CDR3, the DNA is TGTGCCATCAGTGAGGAACAGGGCAATCAGCCCCAGCATTTT.

The gene calls are TRBV7-9 and TRBJ1-1, with D possibly TRBD1 on 6 matching bases. V was trimmed by 4 bases and J by 0 bases, leaving 12 bases between them. Germline assignment: CDR1 SEHNR and CDR2 FQNEAQ (reference sequence). The CDR3 totals 15 residues. This CDR3 is CASSSPWTVNTEAFF. The DNA of the CDR3 is TGTGCCAGCAGCTCGCCGTGGACAGTGAACACTGAAGCTTTCTTT.

This sequence joins TRBV7-7 and TRBJ2-1, with 14 bases identical to TRBD2. The V and J ends lost 1 base and 9 bases, in that order; junction bases with no gene match: 8. This CDR3 has 17 amino acids. The germline gives CDR1 SSHAT, CDR2 FNYEAQ (reference sequence). CDR3 nucleotide sequence: TGTGCCAGCAGCTTAGAGGGACTAGCGGGAGCCGGCGTTGAGCAGTTCTTC. Translating gives CASSLEGLAGAGVEQFF.

The V call is TRBV9, the J call TRBJ2-7; 11 bases map to TRBD2. The CDR3 totals 14 residues. V gave up 3 bases and J gave up 3 bases; unmatched junction bases: 2. Germline CDR1 and CDR2: SGDLS and YYNGEE. Here the CDR3 DNA reads TGTGCCAGCAGCGCCGGGACTAGCGGCTACGAGCAGTACTTC. Protein product: CASSAGTSGYEQYF.

This clone has just a few counts. The V call is TRBV10-1, the J call TRBJ2-7, with 8 bases fitting TRBD1. V gave up 4 bases and J gave up 0 bases; unmatched junction bases: 2. The CDR3 is 14 residues long. Per the germline V gene, CDR1 is WNHNN and CDR2 is SYGVQD (reference sequence). For the CDR3, the DNA is TGCGCCAGCAGTGGCGACAGGGGCTCCTACGAGCAGTACTTC. The encoded protein is CASSGDRGSYEQYF.

The chain has TRBV5-4 and TRBJ1-4; D is uncertain. Trimming left V 4 bases short and J 4 bases short, with 11 bases between. This CDR3 has 14 residues. Germline V gene lookup returns CDR1 SGHNT and CDR2 YYREEE (reference sequence). The CDR3 loop reads CASSAAGLNEKLFF. In DNA form, the CDR3 reads TGTGCCAGCAGCGCAGCAGGCCTTAATGAAAAACTGTTTTTT. The full variable domain, rest sourced from reference TRBV5-4 and TRBJ1-4, is ETGVTQSPTHLIKTRGQQVTLRCSSQSGHNTVSWYQQALGQGPQFIFQYYREEENGRGNFPPRFSGLQFPNYSSELNVNALELDDSALYLCASSAAGLNEKLFFGSGTQLSVL.

The rearrangement joins TRBV6-5 to TRBJ1-6, with D perhaps TRBD1 (5 bases). The V gene lost 5 bases and the J gene lost 7 bases, with 15 bases spanning the gap. This CDR3 is 15 amino acids long. Germline values: CDR1 MNHEY, CDR2 SVGAGI. The DNA of the CDR3 is TGTGCCAGCAGTACCGGGACCCGGGGGAATTCACCCCTCCACTTT. This sequence encodes CASSTGTRGNSPLHF.

The chain recombines TRBV4-1 with TRBJ1-3; D is undetermined. V dropped 1 base and J dropped 3 bases, with 13 bases sitting between them. This CDR3 is built from 16 residues. Looked up from germline, CDR1 is MGHRA and CDR2 is YSYEKL. The CDR3 sequence: CASSQVGLTLGNTIYF. The CDR3, as DNA: TGCGCCAGCAGCCAAGTAGGTTTGACTCTTGGAAACACCATATATTTT.

J is TRBJ2-3 and V is TRBV5-5, with 9 bases matching TRBD2. This CDR3 has 16 residues. CDR1 is SGHKS and CDR2 is YYEKEE in the germline V gene (reference sequence). The V and J ends lost 4 bases and 2 bases, in that order; junction bases with no gene match: 8. The CDR3 spells CASSRTSEPFTDTQYF. Written as DNA, the CDR3 is TGTGCCAGCAGCAGGACTAGCGAACCCTTCACAGATACGCAGTATTTT.

The rearrangement uses TRBV6-5 and TRBJ2-7, with 7 bases aligning to TRBD1. Germline values: CDR1 MNHEY, CDR2 SVGAGI. Unmatched junction bases numbered 6, after V lost 7 bases and J lost 0 bases. The CDR3 extends over 14 amino acids. The CDR3 is CASILTGSSYEQYF. In DNA form, the CDR3 reads TGTGCCAGCATCCTGACAGGGAGCTCCTACGAGCAGTACTTC.

The chain links TRBV7-9 to TRBJ1-2; the D is unclear. V was clipped by 5 bases and J by 9 bases, with 16 bases between them. This CDR3 has 13 amino acids. The V gene's germline CDR1 is SEHNR and CDR2 FQNEAQ (reference sequence). CDR3 protein: CASSQDGKGSYTF. Here the CDR3 DNA reads TGTGCCAGCAGCCAGGACGGGAAAGGGAGCTACACCTTC.